The 2 T cell receptor beta chains given below trace back to one sample, sequenced in a study of blood T cell repertoires in COVID-19. Profiling relied on immunoSEQ multiplex PCR, and the TCRdb table lists in-frame clones only, not all of them. The table includes 250,000 to 300,000 clones, roughly 87% detected once. What was sequenced was PBMCs or T cells enriched from blood (not recorded which). The source of these receptors is a woman under 40 who had recovered from COVID-19.

CDR3 DNA: TGTGCCAGCAGCCAAGAGACTCAGTCCTATGGCTACACCTTC. Protein product: CASSQETQSYGYTF. The V call is TRBV14, the J call TRBJ1-2, with D unresolved. Germline assignment: CDR1 SGHDN and CDR2 FVKESK. V gave up 0 bases and J gave up 4 bases, with 9 bases separating them. This CDR3 is 14 amino acids long.

The chain employs TRBV27 and TRBJ1-2; 10 nucleotides agree with TRBD1. The CDR3 has 17 residues. The germline CDR1 and CDR2 sequences are MNHEY and SMNVEV (reference sequence). The trim removed 2 bases at V and 4 bases at J, leaving 10 bases unmatched. Here the CDR3 reads CASSLGGLGQGLYGYTF. CDR3 coding DNA: TGTGCCAGCAGTTTAGGGGGTTTGGGACAGGGGCTCTATGGCTACACCTTC.